The 15 T cell receptor beta chains below come from one sample, sequenced in a study of Ad26.COV2.S vaccination and SARS-CoV-2 variants. The sample's treatment: about 20 received Ad26.COV2.S at low or high dose, single or two shots; roughly five received placebo; per-sample allocation not given. On day 63 after the first injection, vaccine and placebo recipients gave samples. Profiling relied on immunoSEQ multiplex PCR, and the TCRdb table lists in-frame clones only, not all of them. The sample carries hundreds of thousands of clones, 80% to 95% recorded once. Source: peripheral blood, taken in a trial of Ad26.COV2.S vaccine versus placebo. The receptors stem from a person between 18 and 59 years old who received the Ad26.COV2.S COVID-19 vaccine or a placebo.

The V and J genes are TRBV25-1 and TRBJ2-1; 13 nucleotides agree with TRBD2. Germline V lookup: CDR1 MGHDK, CDR2 SYGVNS. V gave up 8 bases and J gave up 3 bases; unmatched junction bases: 7. This CDR3 contains 16 residues. The CDR3 nucleotides read TGTGCCAGCTCTCGGACTAGCGGGAGCCTCTACAATGAGCAGTTCTTC. This encodes CASSRTSGSLYNEQFF.

The chain carries TRBV15 and TRBJ2-2; D is possibly TRBD2 (6 bases). V lost 5 bases to trimming and J lost 2 bases, with 12 bases between them. Germline V lookup: CDR1 LNHNV, CDR2 YYDKDF (reference sequence). This CDR3 comprises 15 residues. The chain's CDR3 is CATSGGTSNTGELFF. CDR3 nucleotides: TGTGCCACCAGCGGCGGGACTTCAAACACCGGGGAGCTGTTTTTT.

The sample holds one count of this clone. The chain employs TRBV30 and TRBJ2-2; D remains ambiguous. The CDR3 is made up of 15 amino acids. Germline values: CDR1 GTSNPN, CDR2 SVGIG (reference sequence). Deletions cut 2 bases from V and 0 bases from J, with 10 bases between. CDR3 bases: TGTGCCTGGAGTAACTTGATTTCGAACACCGGGGAGCTGTTTTTT. Amino acid sequence: CAWSNLISNTGELFF.

V is TRBV24-1 and J is TRBJ2-7, with D possibly being TRBD1 (6 bases). V was pared by 4 bases and J by 5 bases, with 11 bases between. CDR3 length: 13 amino acids. Germline V lookup: CDR1 KGHDR, CDR2 SFDVKD. In DNA form, the CDR3 reads TGTGCCACCAGTGACCCGGGACACCACGAGCAGTACTTC. Its translation: CATSDPGHHEQYF.

The chain carries TRBV6-2 or TRBV6-3 and TRBJ2-2; D gene ambiguous. Germline V CDR1 and CDR2: MNHEY, SVGEGT. Trimming cost V 4 bases and J 7 bases, with 16 bases left between them. The CDR3 sequence is 15 residues long. The CDR3 region is CASSFNIVVGGELFF. CDR3 nucleotide sequence: TGTGCCAGCAGTTTTAACATCGTCGTAGGCGGGGAGCTGTTTTTT.

The chain joins TRBV20-1 to TRBJ2-5; D possibly uses TRBD1 or TRBD2 (5 bases each). V dropped 5 bases and J dropped 9 bases, with 13 bases sitting between them. Germline CDR1 DFQATT, CDR2 SNEGSKA (reference sequence). This CDR3 comprises 11 residues. The CDR3 loop reads CSALFVGAQYF. Written as DNA, the CDR3 is TGCAGTGCTCTCTTCGTGGGGGCCCAGTACTTC.

The chain links TRBV5-1 to TRBJ2-2; 7 nucleotides align to TRBD1. This CDR3 contains 15 residues. The germline V gene encodes CDR1 SGHRS and CDR2 YFSETQ. V shed 2 bases and J 0 bases; nucleotides not matched to a gene: 1. The CDR3 reads CASSFGQANTGELFF. CDR3 nucleotide sequence: TGCGCCAGCAGCTTTGGACAGGCGAACACCGGGGAGCTGTTTTTT. Based on the CDR3 plus reference TRBV5-1 and TRBJ2-2, the full variable domain is KAGVTQTPRYLIKTRGQQVTLSCSPISGHRSVSWYQQTPGQGLQFLFEYFSETQRNKGNFPGRFSGRQFSNSRSEMNVSTLELGDSALYLCASSFGQANTGELFFGEGSRLTVL.

This clone was counted a single time. V and J are TRBV7-3 and TRBJ2-1; 9 bases agree with TRBD1. Trimming cost V 4 bases and J 5 bases; bases outside gene matches: 6. Germline-derived CDR1 and CDR2 are SGHTA and FQGTGA. The CDR3 loop spans 15 amino acids. CDR3 coding DNA: TGTGCCAGCAGCTACGGTTGGACAGGGGACAATGAGCAGTTCTTC. It specifies CASSYGWTGDNEQFF.

This clone was seen only a few times. The CDR3 region has the DNA TGTGCCAGCAGGACCGGGACTAGCGACAGCGAAGGGACCGGGGAGCTGTTTTTT. Translated: CASRTGTSDSEGTGELFF. The V gene is TRBV5-4, the J gene TRBJ2-2; TRBD2 matches 10 bases. V dropped 5 bases and J dropped 5; count of bases not matched to a gene: 15. CDR1 and CDR2 from the germline V gene are SGHNT and YYREEE (reference sequence). The CDR3 is 18 residues long.

This clone was observed a few times. The chain links TRBV7-3 to TRBJ1-6; tentatively, D is TRBD1 (5 bases). Trimming cost V 2 bases and J 10 bases, with 12 bases left between them. The CDR3 has 14 amino acids. Germline CDR1 reads SGHTA; CDR2 reads FQGTGA. The CDR3 bases are TGTGCCAGCAGCTTAGGCCAGGGTGGCTCACCCCTCCACTTT. Protein sequence: CASSLGQGGSPLHF. The variable domain in full, with the rest retrieved from reference TRBV7-3 and TRBJ1-6, is GAGVSQTPSNKVTEKGKYVELRCDPISGHTALYWYRQSLGQGPEFLIYFQGTGAADDSGLPNDRFFAVRPEGSVSTLKIQRTERGDSAVYLCASSLGQGGSPLHFGNGTRLTVT.

CDR3 DNA sequence: TGCAGTGCTGGGACAGACAATGAGCAGTTCTTC. Translation: CSAGTDNEQFF. The chain couples TRBV20-1 to TRBJ2-1; 7 bases line up with TRBD1. This CDR3 has 11 residues. The trim removed 5 bases at V and 5 bases at J, leaving 0 bases unmatched. Germline V gene sequence: CDR1 DFQATT, CDR2 SNEGSKA (reference sequence).

The chain employs TRBV7-3 and TRBJ2-2; D is uncertain. Germline values: CDR1 SGHTA, CDR2 FQGTGA. The CDR3 runs to 15 residues. The V and J ends lost 1 base and 3 bases respectively, with 9 bases between them. The CDR3 nucleotides are TGTGCCAGCAGCTTAATGGCAAGTTACACCGGGGAGCTGTTTTTT. Its protein is CASSLMASYTGELFF.

The chain employs TRBV14 and TRBJ2-3, with D perhaps TRBD1 or TRBD2 (5 bases each). The CDR3 sequence is 15 residues long. The V gene's germline CDR1 is SGHDN and CDR2 FVKESK. Between the trimmed V and J ends, which lost 5 bases and 0 bases, there was a span of 12 bases. The CDR3 sequence: CASSDGTASTDTQYF. In DNA form, the CDR3 reads TGTGCCAGCAGCGACGGGACGGCTAGCACAGATACGCAGTATTTT.

The gene calls are TRBV18 and TRBJ2-1; the match to TRBD2 covers 11 bases. V shed 6 bases and J 8 bases; nucleotides not matched to a gene: 6. Germline-derived CDR1 and CDR2 are KGHSH and LQKENI. The CDR3 length is 14 residues. The CDR3 DNA reads TGTGCCAGCTCCCCCCTAGCGGGAGGAGATGAGCAGTTCTTC. This sequence encodes CASSPLAGGDEQFF. The full variable domain, in which reference TRBV18 and TRBJ2-1 provide the parts outside the CDR3, is NAGVMQNPRHLVRRRGQEARLRCSPMKGHSHVYWYRQLPEEGLKFMVYLQKENIIDESGMPKERFSAEFPKEGPSILRIQQVVRGDSAAYFCASSPLAGGDEQFFGPGTRLTVL.

The chain joins TRBV12-3 or TRBV12-4 to TRBJ2-3; no clear D. The CDR3 covers 12 residues. The V and J ends lost 3 bases and 5 bases respectively, with 6 bases between them. The CDR3 protein is CASSLQIDTQYF. CDR3 coding DNA: TGTGCCAGCAGTTTGCAGATAGATACGCAGTATTTT.